This is a list of T cell receptor beta chains from one sample in a study of cytomegalovirus exposure and HLA in healthy donors. Repertoires were generated with immunoSEQ multiplex PCR, while TCRdb's copy carries only in-frame clones and drops some. The sample has some 110,000 clones, under 80% seen once; the top ten hold about 6.1%. Sequenced material: PBMCs. These receptors came from a woman in her 50s in good health and CMV-seropositive. Both conserved end residues are part of each CDR3. D genes are given only for firm matches. Clone size is shown for a subset of rows, as once, few, many or a class of expanded clone.

len,j_gene,v_gene,d_gene,abundance,CDR3aa,CDR3nt
14,TRBJ1-1,TRBV7-3,TRBD1,few,CASSSDRAVTEAFF,TGTGCCAGCAGCTCGGACAGGGCGGTCACTGAAGCTTTCTTT
14,TRBJ2-7,TRBV7-8,NA,NA,CASSLEAGSYEQYF,TGTGCCAGCAGCTTAGAGGCAGGTAGCTACGAGCAGTACTTC
14,TRBJ2-3,TRBV6-6,NA,NA,CASGYLALTDTQYF,TGTGCCAGCGGGTACCTAGCACTCACAGATACGCAGTATTTT
13,TRBJ2-3,TRBV6-5,NA,NA,CASSYSRADTQYF,TGTGCCAGCAGTTACTCGAGGGCAGATACGCAGTATTTT
14,TRBJ2-4,TRBV2,NA,NA,CASSDGRAKNIQYF,TGTGCCAGCAGTGATGGCAGAGCCAAAAACATTCAGTACTTC
15,TRBJ1-3,TRBV7-8,NA,NA,CASIPGGGSGNTIYF,TGTGCCAGCATCCCGGGGGGGGGCTCTGGAAACACCATATATTTT
13,TRBJ1-4,TRBV29-1,NA,few,CSAGGGFGEKLFF,TGCAGCGCCGGTGGAGGGTTCGGTGAAAAACTGTTTTTT
19,TRBJ2-5,TRBV7-2,TRBD2,once,CASSPRGGSGGWFAETQYF,TGTGCCAGCAGCCCAAGGGGTGGTAGCGGGGGGTGGTTTGCAGAGACCCAGTACTTC
16,TRBJ2-3,TRBV9,NA,NA,CASSAHFLRGPDTQYF,TGTGCCAGCAGCGCTCACTTCCTAAGAGGGCCAGATACGCAGTATTTT
15,TRBJ2-4,TRBV11-2,TRBD2,NA,CASSQGSGGKNIQYF,TGTGCCAGCAGCCAAGGCAGCGGGGGCAAAAACATTCAGTACTTC
17,TRBJ1-5,TRBV18,NA,NA,CASSPGQSSHSNQPQHF,TGTGCCAGCTCACCCGGACAGTCGTCCCATAGCAATCAGCCCCAGCATTTT
15,TRBJ2-7,TRBV5-1,TRBD2,NA,CASSFTLAETYEQYF,TGCGCCAGCAGCTTCACACTAGCGGAGACCTACGAGCAGTACTTC
15,TRBJ2-3,TRBV27,TRBD2,NA,CASRGEGASTDTQYF,TGTGCCAGCAGGGGGGAGGGCGCGAGCACAGATACGCAGTATTTT
18,TRBJ2-1,TRBV14,TRBD2,NA,CASSQDPGLAGIYNEQFF,TGTGCCAGCAGCCAAGATCCCGGACTAGCGGGGATATACAATGAGCAGTTCTTC
14,TRBJ2-1,TRBV11-1,NA,NA,CASSLDHSSRGVLF,TGTGCCAGCAGCTTAGACCATTCATCAAGGGGCGTCCTCTTC
13,TRBJ2-3,TRBV5-1,NA,few,CASTLTGGDTQYF,TGCGCCAGCACACTCACCGGCGGGGATACGCAGTATTTT